The clone carrying this TCR beta chain was detected a few times. The antigen is undetermined. The investigators reverse transcribed all of the isolated RNA, so they sequenced expressed TCRB transcripts. TCRdb's table, derived via immunoSEQ multiplex PCR, lists solely in-frame clones and lacks some. In the table there are roughly 150,000 clones, approximately 7.9% of which are singletons. V was clipped by 0 bases and J by 8 bases, with 13 bases between them. The CDR3 is 13 amino acids. Germline CDR1 reads GTSNPN; CDR2 reads SVGIG (reference sequence). The data were obtained in a study of beta chain features in type 1 diabetes. General study results and limits: TCRB CDR3s from Type 1 diabetes patients were moderately but significantly shorter in all four CD4+ subsets. The naive, central memory and Treg TCRB repertoires looked more alike in patients than they did in healthy donors.

Sequenced sample: central memory CD4+ T cells from blood. The chain carries TRBV30 and TRBJ1-2; D remains unclear. This receptor was identified in a man aged 18 to 29 with type 1 diabetes. This chain's CDR3 is CAWSVLLGEGYTF. The CDR3 bases are TGTGCCTGGAGTGTACTCCTTGGAGAGGGCTACACCTTC.